This is a list of T cell receptor beta chains from one sample in a study of T cell changes during pregnancy in multiple sclerosis. Only in-frame clones appear in the TCRdb table, and some are missing; sequencing was by immunoSEQ multiplex PCR. Of fewer than 50,000 clones in the sample, almost 95% are singletons; the top ten hold 7.5% to 10%. Source: CD8+ T cells from peripheral blood mononuclear cells, taken in the third trimester of pregnancy. These receptors were obtained from a female donor with multiple sclerosis, enrolled in a pregnancy study. Both conserved end residues are trimmed from each CDR3. Each record gives: J gene, clone size, V gene, D gene, CDR3 protein. The D gene is left open where the match is weak. Not all rows give a size; the values are once, few, many and, for expanded clones, a class.

>TRBJ2-6|-|TRBV7-2|-
ASSPDSSSGANVLT
>TRBJ1-2|-|TRBV19|TRBD1
ASSMITRTGKSRDYGYT
>TRBJ2-3|-|TRBV7-9|-
ASSPRGSGDTQY
>TRBJ2-7|once|TRBV14|-
ASSLNPGYEQY
>TRBJ2-3|-|TRBV7-8|TRBD1
ASSRRGTGVSTDTQY
>TRBJ2-5|once|TRBV2|TRBD1
ASSPGQGFGETQY
>TRBJ2-3|-|TRBV5-1|TRBD2
ASSQFPSGADTQY
>TRBJ2-4|-|TRBV5-5|-
ASSLPTENIQY
>TRBJ2-3|once|TRBV15|-
ATSRGDGSQY
>TRBJ2-2|-|TRBV5-3|TRBD1
ARRDRDSNTGELF
>TRBJ1-1|-|TRBV6-1|-
ASSEVLGANTEAF
>TRBJ1-2|-|TRBV19|TRBD1
ASNPRTGLGYT
>TRBJ2-1|-|TRBV19|-
ASSIDQNNEQF
>TRBJ1-5|-|TRBV6-6|-
ATSAGGGQPQH
>TRBJ2-2|-|TRBV28|TRBD2
ASSFALAGSNTGELF
>TRBJ2-1|-|TRBV27|-
ASSSRGPSYNEQF
>TRBJ2-7|-|TRBV27|-
ASSLRGPSYEQY
>TRBJ2-7|-|TRBV7-2|-
ASSLSREQY
>TRBJ2-7|-|TRBV5-4|-
ASSPRAGGSYEQY
>TRBJ2-5|-|TRBV14|TRBD2
ASSQDSVSGIVGETQY
>TRBJ1-4|-|TRBV7-9|TRBD1
ASSSPQGAGEKLF
>TRBJ2-7|-|TRBV7-9|-
ASSASAGTRDLYEQY
>TRBJ1-4|-|TRBV5-6|-
ASSSTDEKLF
>TRBJ2-7|-|TRBV29-1|TRBD1
SVGGTGVREQY
>TRBJ2-3|-|TRBV10-3|TRBD1
AISLQGAPMGDTQY
>TRBJ2-1|-|TRBV7-9|TRBD2
ASSSLTSGINNEQF
>TRBJ2-7|-|TRBV21-1|-
ASSSRGRYVVVKEQY
>TRBJ2-7|-|TRBV4-2|-
ASSQEVGGNSYEQY
>TRBJ2-1|-|TRBV28|TRBD2
ASSFSPSGSIYEQF
>TRBJ2-4|-|TRBV10-3|TRBD2
AISESVSGNIQY
>TRBJ1-1|-|TRBV28|-
ASSLSSSRYTEAF
>TRBJ1-5|once|TRBV4-1|TRBD1
ASSQGKGTGLNQPQH
>TRBJ2-3|-|TRBV15|-
ATSRDHSTDTQY
>TRBJ2-6|-|TRBV7-9|-
ASSLVDRPGANVLT
>TRBJ1-5|-|TRBV9|-
ASSRSEMEPQH
>TRBJ2-1|-|TRBV11-2|TRBD2
ASSSNSGEKYNEQF
>TRBJ1-1|-|TRBV29-1|-
SVETFQAF
>TRBJ2-3|-|TRBV7-8|-
ASSSPRRAGPSSTDTQY
>TRBJ1-1|few|TRBV28|-
ASSSLLLDSPTEAF
>TRBJ1-5|-|TRBV7-9|-
ASSANTEDQPQH
>TRBJ2-1|-|TRBV27|TRBD2
ASRTSGRYNEQF
>TRBJ2-1|-|TRBV14|-
ASSGWQGAYNEQF